The 6 T cell receptor beta chains reported below all come from one sample, sequenced in a study of blood T cell repertoires in COVID-19. TCRdb keeps only in-frame clones here, not all; method: immunoSEQ multiplex PCR. The sample has roughly 220,000 clones; roughly 80% are singletons. Sequencing was done on a sample of peripheral blood. These TCRs come from a man aged 30 to 39 with active or convalescent COVID-19.

The rearrangement links TRBV7-9 to TRBJ1-1; TRBD1 matches 7 bases. The germline V gene has CDR1 SEHNR and CDR2 FQNEAQ (reference sequence). The CDR3 has 16 residues. J was trimmed by 3 bases and V by 4 bases; bases with no gene match: 11. The CDR3 DNA reads TGTGCCAGCAGCTCACAGGGACAGAGGGATGACACTGAAGCTTTCTTT. Translation: CASSSQGQRDDTEAFF.

The CDR3 protein is CASSLAGMGAEAFF. CDR3 sequence (DNA): TGTGCCAGCAGTTTAGCAGGGATGGGCGCTGAAGCTTTCTTT. The chain couples TRBV28 to TRBJ1-1, with D possibly being TRBD1 (5 bases). V was shortened by 2 bases and J by 6 bases, with 13 bases between the two germline ends. Looked up from germline, CDR1 is MDHEN and CDR2 is SYDVKM. CDR3 length: 14 residues.

V is TRBV27 and J is TRBJ2-1; 8 nucleotides agree with TRBD2. V trimming: 1 base; J trimming: 10 bases; junction bases outside the gene matches: 3. Germline-derived CDR1 and CDR2 are MNHEY and SMNVEV (reference sequence). The CDR3 totals 13 residues. CDR3 nucleotides: TGTGCCAGCAGTTTATTTAGCGGGACGGAGCAGTTCTTC. Residues: CASSLFSGTEQFF.

This clone appeared once. The CDR3 DNA reads TGTGCCAGCAGTCCCCCCGGGACAGGTTGGACCGAGCAGTACTTC. This codes for CASSPPGTGWTEQYF. This rearrangement joins TRBV27 to TRBJ2-7; TRBD1 agrees at 8 bases. The length of the CDR3 is 15 residues. With 5 bases clipped from V and 6 bases from J, the junction kept 12 bases outside the gene matches. Germline V gives CDR1 MNHEY, CDR2 SMNVEV (reference sequence).

The genes are TRBV2 and TRBJ2-7, with 11 bases lining up with TRBD2. V dropped 9 bases and J dropped 0; count of bases not matched to a gene: 10. Per germline, CDR1 SNHLY and CDR2 FYNNEI. This CDR3 comprises 16 residues. CDR3 protein: CASGRTSGFASYEQYF. Written as DNA, the CDR3 is TGTGCCAGTGGCCGGACTAGCGGGTTTGCCTCCTACGAGCAGTACTTC.

The rearrangement joins TRBV30 to TRBJ1-2, with D possibly TRBD1 on 6 matching bases. Germline CDR1 GTSNPN, CDR2 SVGIG (reference sequence). Trimming took 2 bases from V and 3 from J, leaving 13 bases between them. This CDR3 comprises 14 residues. Here the CDR3 reads CAWSRGDIDYGYTF. CDR3 nucleotides: TGTGCCTGGAGTAGAGGGGACATCGACTATGGCTACACCTTC.